This TCR beta chain was identified during a study of T cells after yellow fever vaccination. Points from the study as a whole: Post-booster repertoires contained most primary-vaccination clones again (96% CD4, 88% CD8).

A note on this clonotype: Its antigen is as yet unknown.

One entry per CDR3 protein results from TCRdb running MiXCR on the 5' RACE reads. The sample lists some 390,000 distinct CDR3 sequences; 6% to 8% were seen once. The CDR3 length is 14 residues. The germline V gene encodes CDR1 SGHRS and CDR2 YFSETQ. Germline trimming cut 0 bases from V and 13 bases from J; bases unmatched to any gene: 5. The gene calls are TRBV5-1 and TRBJ1-6; 9 nucleotides agree with TRBD1. This sample comprised PBMCs, obtained 5 days after the yellow fever booster vaccination. The origin of this receptor is a man younger than 40 who received the YFV17D yellow fever vaccine. For the CDR3, the DNA is TGCGCCAGCAGCTTGGGACAGGGGGTTCGGCCCCTCCACTTT. Its translation: CASSLGQGVRPLHF.